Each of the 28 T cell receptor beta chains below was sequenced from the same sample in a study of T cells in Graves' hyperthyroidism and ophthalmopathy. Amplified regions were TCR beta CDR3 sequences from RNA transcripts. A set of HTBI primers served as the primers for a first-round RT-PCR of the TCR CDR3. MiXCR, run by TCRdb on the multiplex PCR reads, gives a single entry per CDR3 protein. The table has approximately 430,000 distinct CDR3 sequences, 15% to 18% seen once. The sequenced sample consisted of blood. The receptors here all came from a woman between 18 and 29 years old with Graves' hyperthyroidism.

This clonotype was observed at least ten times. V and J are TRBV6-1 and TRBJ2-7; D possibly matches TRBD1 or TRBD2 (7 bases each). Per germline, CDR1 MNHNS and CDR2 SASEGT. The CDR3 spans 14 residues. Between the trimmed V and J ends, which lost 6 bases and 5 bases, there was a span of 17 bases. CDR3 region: CASSPRGGFDEQYF. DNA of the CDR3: TGTGCCAGCAGCCCCAGGGGGGGGTTCGACGAGCAGTACTTC.

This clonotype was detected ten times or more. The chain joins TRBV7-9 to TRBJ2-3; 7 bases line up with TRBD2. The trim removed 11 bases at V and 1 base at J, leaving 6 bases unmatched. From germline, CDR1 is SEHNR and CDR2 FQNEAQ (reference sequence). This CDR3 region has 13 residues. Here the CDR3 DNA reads TGTGCCGGCGTAACTAGCGGCACAGATACGCAGTATTTT. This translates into CAGVTSGTDTQYF.

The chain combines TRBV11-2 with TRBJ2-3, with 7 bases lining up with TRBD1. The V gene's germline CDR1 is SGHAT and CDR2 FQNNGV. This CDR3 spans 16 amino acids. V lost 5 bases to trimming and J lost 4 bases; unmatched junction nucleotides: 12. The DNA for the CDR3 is TGTGCCAGCAGCCGCCAGGGGACAGAGGTCGCAGATACGCAGTATTTT. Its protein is CASSRQGTEVADTQYF. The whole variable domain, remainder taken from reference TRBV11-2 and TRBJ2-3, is EAGVAQSPRYKIIEKRQSVAFWCNPISGHATLYWYQQILGQGPKLLIQFQNNGVVDDSQLPKDRFSAERLKGVDSTLKIQPAKLEDSAVYLCASSRQGTEVADTQYFGPGTRLTVL.

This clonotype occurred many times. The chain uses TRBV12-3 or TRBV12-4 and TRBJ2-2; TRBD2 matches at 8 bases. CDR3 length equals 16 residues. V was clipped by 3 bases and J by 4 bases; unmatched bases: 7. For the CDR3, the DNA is TGTGCCAGCAGTTTGGAGCGGGGGCTCGGCACCGGGGAGCTGTTTTTT. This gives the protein CASSLERGLGTGELFF.

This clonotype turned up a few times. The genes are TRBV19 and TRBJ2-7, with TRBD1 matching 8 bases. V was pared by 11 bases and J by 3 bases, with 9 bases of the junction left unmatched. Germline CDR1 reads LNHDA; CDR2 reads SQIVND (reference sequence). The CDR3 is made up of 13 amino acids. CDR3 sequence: CASIATGDYEQYF. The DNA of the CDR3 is TGTGCCTCCATAGCGACAGGGGACTACGAGCAGTACTTC.

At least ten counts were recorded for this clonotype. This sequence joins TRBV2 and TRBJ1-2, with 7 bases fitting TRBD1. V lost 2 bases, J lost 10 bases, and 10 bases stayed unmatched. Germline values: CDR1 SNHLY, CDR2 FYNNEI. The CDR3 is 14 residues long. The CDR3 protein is CASSEKGSGGYYTF. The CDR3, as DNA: TGTGCCAGCAGTGAAAAGGGTTCAGGGGGGTACTACACCTTC. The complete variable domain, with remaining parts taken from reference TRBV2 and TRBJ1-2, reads EPEVTQTPSHQVTQMGQEVILRCVPISNHLYFYWYRQILGQKVEFLVSFYNNEISEKSEIFDDQFSVERPDGSNFTLKIRSTKLEDSAMYFCASSEKGSGGYYTFGSGTRLTVV.

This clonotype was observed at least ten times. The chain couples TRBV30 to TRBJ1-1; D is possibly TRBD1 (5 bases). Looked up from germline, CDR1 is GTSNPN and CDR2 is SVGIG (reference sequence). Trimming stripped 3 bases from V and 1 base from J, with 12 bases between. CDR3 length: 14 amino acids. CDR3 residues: CAWRYGGGNTEAFF. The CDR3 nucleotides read TGTGCCTGGAGATACGGGGGGGGGAACACTGAAGCTTTCTTT.

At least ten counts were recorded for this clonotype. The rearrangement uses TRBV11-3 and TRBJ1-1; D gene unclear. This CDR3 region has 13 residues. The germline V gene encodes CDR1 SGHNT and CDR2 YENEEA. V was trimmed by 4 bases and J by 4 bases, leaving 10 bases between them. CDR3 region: CASSWPPGTEAFF. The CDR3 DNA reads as TGTGCCAGCAGCTGGCCCCCGGGCACTGAAGCTTTCTTT. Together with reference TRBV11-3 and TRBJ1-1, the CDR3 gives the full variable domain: EAGVVQSPRYKIIEKKQPVAFWCNPISGHNTLYWYLQNLGQGPELLIRYENEEAVDDSQLPKDRFSAERLKGVDSTLKIQPAELGDSAVYLCASSWPPGTEAFFGQGTRLTVV.

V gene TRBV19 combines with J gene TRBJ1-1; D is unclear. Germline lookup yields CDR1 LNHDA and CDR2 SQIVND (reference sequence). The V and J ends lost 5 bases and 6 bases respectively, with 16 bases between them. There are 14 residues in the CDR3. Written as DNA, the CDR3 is TGTGCCAGTAGTTTAACACTGGTGAGCGCTGAAGCTTTCTTT. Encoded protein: CASSLTLVSAEAFF.

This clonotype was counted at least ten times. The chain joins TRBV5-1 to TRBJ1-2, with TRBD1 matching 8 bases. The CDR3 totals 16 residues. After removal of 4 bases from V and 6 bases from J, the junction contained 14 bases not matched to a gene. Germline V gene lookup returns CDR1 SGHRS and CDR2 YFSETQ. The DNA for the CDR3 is TGCGCCAGCAGCGCACAGGGGGATCTTGAGGCGGATGGCTACACCTTC. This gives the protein CASSAQGDLEADGYTF.

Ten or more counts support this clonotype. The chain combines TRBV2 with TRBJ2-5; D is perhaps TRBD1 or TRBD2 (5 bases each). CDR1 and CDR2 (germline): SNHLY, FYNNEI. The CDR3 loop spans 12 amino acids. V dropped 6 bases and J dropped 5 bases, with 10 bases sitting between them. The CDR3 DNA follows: TGTGCCAGCAGCGGGGCCGCCGAGACCCAGTACTTC. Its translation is CASSGAAETQYF.

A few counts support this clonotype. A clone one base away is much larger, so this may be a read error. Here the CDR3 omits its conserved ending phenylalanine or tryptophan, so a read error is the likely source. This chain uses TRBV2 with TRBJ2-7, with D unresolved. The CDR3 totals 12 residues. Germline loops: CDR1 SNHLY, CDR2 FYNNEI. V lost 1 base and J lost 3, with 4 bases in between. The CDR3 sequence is CASSEVGYEQYL. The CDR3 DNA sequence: TGTGCCAGCAGTGAAGTGGGCTACGAGCAGTACCTC.

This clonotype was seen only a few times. As DNA, the CDR3 is TGTGCCAGCAGCGCGTCAGGACAGCTATATGGCTACACCTTC. It translates to CASSASGQLYGYTF. The V gene is TRBV28, the J gene TRBJ1-2, with D tentatively TRBD1 (6 bases). The V end lost 6 bases, the J end lost 5 bases, and 16 bases lay between the germline ends. Germline CDR1 MDHEN, CDR2 SYDVKM. The CDR3 is 14 amino acids.

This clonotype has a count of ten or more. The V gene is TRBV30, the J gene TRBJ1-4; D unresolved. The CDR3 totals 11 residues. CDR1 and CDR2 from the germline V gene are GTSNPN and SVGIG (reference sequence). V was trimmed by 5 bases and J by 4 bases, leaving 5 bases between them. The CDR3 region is CAWQSNEKLFF. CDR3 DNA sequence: TGTGCCTGGCAGAGTAATGAAAAACTGTTTTTT. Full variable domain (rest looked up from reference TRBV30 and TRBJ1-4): SQTIHQWPATLVQPVGSPLSLECTVEGTSNPNLYWYRQAAGRGLQLLFYSVGIGQISSEVPQNLSASRPQDRQFILSSKKLLLSDSGFYLCAWQSNEKLFFGSGTQLSVL.

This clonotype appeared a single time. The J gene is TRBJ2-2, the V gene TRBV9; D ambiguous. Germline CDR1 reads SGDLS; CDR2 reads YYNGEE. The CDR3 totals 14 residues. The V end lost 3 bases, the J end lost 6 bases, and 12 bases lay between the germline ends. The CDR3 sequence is CASSAPDSPGELFF. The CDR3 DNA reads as TGTGCCAGCAGCGCCCCAGACTCGCCCGGGGAGCTGTTTTTT.

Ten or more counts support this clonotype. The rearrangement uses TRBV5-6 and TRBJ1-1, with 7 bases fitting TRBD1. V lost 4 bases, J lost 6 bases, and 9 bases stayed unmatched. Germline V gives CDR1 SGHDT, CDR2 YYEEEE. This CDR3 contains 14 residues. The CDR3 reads CASSPTGSGAEAFF. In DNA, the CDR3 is TGTGCCAGCAGCCCGACAGGGTCAGGGGCTGAAGCTTTCTTT.

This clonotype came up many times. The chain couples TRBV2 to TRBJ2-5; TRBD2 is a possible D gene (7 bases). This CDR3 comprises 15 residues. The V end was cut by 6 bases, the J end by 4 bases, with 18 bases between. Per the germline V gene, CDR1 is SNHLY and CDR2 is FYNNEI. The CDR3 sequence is CASRYRGAFAETQYF. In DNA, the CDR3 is TGTGCCAGCAGATACCGGGGGGCGTTTGCAGAGACCCAGTACTTC.

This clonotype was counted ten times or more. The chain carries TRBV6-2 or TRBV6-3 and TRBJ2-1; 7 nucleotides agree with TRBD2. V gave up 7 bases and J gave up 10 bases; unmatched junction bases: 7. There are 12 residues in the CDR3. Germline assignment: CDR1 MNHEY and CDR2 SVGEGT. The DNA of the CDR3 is TGTGCCAGCATGGGGGGGGGATGGGAGCAGTTCTTC. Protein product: CASMGGGWEQFF.

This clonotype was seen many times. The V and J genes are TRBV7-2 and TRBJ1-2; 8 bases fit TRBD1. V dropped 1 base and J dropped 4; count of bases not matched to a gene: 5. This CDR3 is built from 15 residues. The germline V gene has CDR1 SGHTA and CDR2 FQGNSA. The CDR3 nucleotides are TGTGCCAGCAGCTTAGGGCTGGACAGGGTCTATGGCTACACCTTC. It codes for CASSLGLDRVYGYTF.

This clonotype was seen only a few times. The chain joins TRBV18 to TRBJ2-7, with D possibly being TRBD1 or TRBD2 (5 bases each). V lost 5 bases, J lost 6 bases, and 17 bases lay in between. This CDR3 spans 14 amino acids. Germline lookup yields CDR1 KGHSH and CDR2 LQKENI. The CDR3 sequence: CASSEGRRYPEQYF. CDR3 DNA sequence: TGTGCCAGCTCAGAGGGGCGACGTTATCCCGAGCAGTACTTC.

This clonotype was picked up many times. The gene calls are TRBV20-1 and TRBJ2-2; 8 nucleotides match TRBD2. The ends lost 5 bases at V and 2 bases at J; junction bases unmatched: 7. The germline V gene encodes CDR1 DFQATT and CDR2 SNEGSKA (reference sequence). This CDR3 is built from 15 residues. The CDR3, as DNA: TGCAGTGCTCCCCTCCGGGGGGGTAACACCGGGGAGCTGTTTTTT. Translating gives CSAPLRGGNTGELFF.

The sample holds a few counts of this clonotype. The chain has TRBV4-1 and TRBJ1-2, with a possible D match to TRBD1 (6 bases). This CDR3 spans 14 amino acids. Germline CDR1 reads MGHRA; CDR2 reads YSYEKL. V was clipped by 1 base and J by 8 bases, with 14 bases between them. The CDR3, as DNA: TGCGCCAGCAGCCAAGGAGGGGGATTCGGGGGCTACACCTTC. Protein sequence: CASSQGGGFGGYTF.

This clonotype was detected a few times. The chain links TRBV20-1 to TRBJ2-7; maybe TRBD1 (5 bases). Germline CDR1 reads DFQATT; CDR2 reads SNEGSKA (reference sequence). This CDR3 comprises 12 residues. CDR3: CSVVGQNYEQYF. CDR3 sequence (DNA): TGCAGCGTCGTTGGACAAAACTACGAGCAGTACTTC.

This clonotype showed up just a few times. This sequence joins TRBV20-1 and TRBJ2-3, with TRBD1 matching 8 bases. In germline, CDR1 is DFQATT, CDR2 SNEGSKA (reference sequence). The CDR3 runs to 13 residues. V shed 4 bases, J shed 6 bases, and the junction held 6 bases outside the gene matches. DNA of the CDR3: TGCAGTGCTAACCGGGACAGGTTGGATACGCAGTATTTT. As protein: CSANRDRLDTQYF.

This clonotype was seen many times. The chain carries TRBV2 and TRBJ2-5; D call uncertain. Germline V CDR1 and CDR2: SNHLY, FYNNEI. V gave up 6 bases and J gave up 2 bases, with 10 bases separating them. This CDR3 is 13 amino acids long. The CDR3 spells CASRVRHQETQYF. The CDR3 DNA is TGTGCCAGCAGGGTACGACATCAAGAGACCCAGTACTTC.

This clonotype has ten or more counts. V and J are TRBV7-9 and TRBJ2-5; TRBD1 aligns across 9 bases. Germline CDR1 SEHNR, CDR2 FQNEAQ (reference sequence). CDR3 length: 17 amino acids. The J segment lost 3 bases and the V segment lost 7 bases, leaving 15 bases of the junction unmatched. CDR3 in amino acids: CASTPSTGTGPKETQYF. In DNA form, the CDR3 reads TGTGCCAGCACCCCTTCGACCGGGACAGGGCCCAAAGAGACCCAGTACTTC.

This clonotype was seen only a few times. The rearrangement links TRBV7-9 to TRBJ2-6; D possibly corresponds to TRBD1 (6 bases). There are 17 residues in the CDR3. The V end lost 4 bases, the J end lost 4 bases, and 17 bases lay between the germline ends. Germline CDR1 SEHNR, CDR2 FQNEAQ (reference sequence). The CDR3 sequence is CASSSRQEKRGANVLTF. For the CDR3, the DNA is TGTGCCAGCAGCTCCAGACAGGAAAAGAGAGGGGCCAACGTCCTGACTTTC.

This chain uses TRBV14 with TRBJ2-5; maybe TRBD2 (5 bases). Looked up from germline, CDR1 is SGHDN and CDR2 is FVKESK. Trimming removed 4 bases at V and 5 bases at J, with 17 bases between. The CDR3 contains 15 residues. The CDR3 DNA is TGTGCCAGCAGCCCCCGGGTGGGAGCTTGGGAGACCCAGTACTTC. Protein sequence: CASSPRVGAWETQYF.